These 20 T cell receptor beta chains came from one sample sequenced in a study of cytotoxic CD8 clonotypes in ibrutinib-treated CLL. Sequenced by immunoSEQ multiplex PCR; TCRdb stores in-frame clones only, minus some. The sample has approximately 120,000 clones, roughly 60% seen once. Sequenced material: PBMCs, taken after 24 months of ibrutinib treatment. Source of these receptors: a human donor with chronic lymphocytic leukemia.

J is TRBJ2-7 and V is TRBV11-3; D not certain. Between the trimmed V and J ends, which lost 3 bases and 3 bases, there was a span of 12 bases. The CDR3 length is 14 residues. The germline V gene has CDR1 SGHNT and CDR2 YENEEA. The CDR3 DNA reads as TGTGCCAGCAGCTTTTCTTGGCAGATCTACGAGCAGTACTTC. The encoded protein is CASSFSWQIYEQYF. The full variable domain, rest sourced from reference TRBV11-3 and TRBJ2-7, is EAGVVQSPRYKIIEKKQPVAFWCNPISGHNTLYWYLQNLGQGPELLIRYENEEAVDDSQLPKDRFSAERLKGVDSTLKIQPAELGDSAVYLCASSFSWQIYEQYFGPGTRLTVT.

The J gene is TRBJ1-4, the V gene TRBV6-5; 7 bases map to TRBD1. V was pared by 6 bases and J by 4 bases, with 5 bases of the junction left unmatched. The CDR3 length is 14 residues. Germline-derived CDR1 and CDR2 are MNHEY and SVGAGI. The DNA of the CDR3 is TGTGCCAGCAGATCACAGGGGAGTAATGAAAAACTGTTTTTT. It encodes CASRSQGSNEKLFF.

The chain uses TRBV18 and TRBJ2-5; D is perhaps TRBD1 (6 bases). Germline V CDR1 and CDR2: KGHSH, LQKENI. The CDR3 sequence is 14 residues long. V was pared by 6 bases and J by 4 bases, with 15 bases between. The CDR3 is CASSLTQGLETQYF. Here the CDR3 DNA reads TGTGCCAGCTCGCTGACACAGGGTTTAGAGACCCAGTACTTC.

V and J are TRBV5-4 and TRBJ2-1, with D possibly matching TRBD2 (6 bases). CDR1 and CDR2 from the germline V gene are SGHNT and YYREEE (reference sequence). The length of the CDR3 is 16 residues. Trimming removed 2 bases from V and 0 bases from J, with 12 bases in between. The chain's CDR3 is CASSFPDYPSYNEQFF. In nucleotides, the CDR3 is TGTGCCAGCAGCTTCCCGGACTACCCCTCCTACAATGAGCAGTTCTTC.

This clone was seen a handful of times. The chain has TRBV5-1 and TRBJ2-2, with D possibly TRBD2 on 7 matching bases. CDR3 size: 13 residues. Germline-derived CDR1 and CDR2 are SGHRS and YFSETQ. The V end was cut by 5 bases, the J end by 6 bases, with 11 bases between. The CDR3 loop reads CASSRGGAGELFF. The CDR3 nucleotides are TGCGCCAGCAGTAGGGGGGGCGCCGGGGAGCTGTTTTTT.

The V and J genes are TRBV5-5 and TRBJ2-6; 9 bases are a match to TRBD1. J lost 4 bases, V lost 4 bases, and 9 bases had no gene match. The germline gives CDR1 SGHKS, CDR2 YYEKEE (reference sequence). This CDR3 is built from 17 residues. As DNA, the CDR3 is TGTGCCAGCAGCCCCCGAGTACAGGGGGCCGGGGCCAACGTCCTGACTTTC. It encodes CASSPRVQGAGANVLTF.

The chain is built from TRBV7-2 and TRBJ1-1; TRBD1 aligns across 10 bases. CDR3 length: 14 amino acids. V shed 5 bases and J 5 bases; nucleotides not matched to a gene: 5. The germline V gene encodes CDR1 SGHTA and CDR2 FQGNSA. CDR3 sequence (DNA): TGTGCCAGCAGCCGACAGGGGGCGGGGACTGAAGCTTTCTTT. Protein product: CASSRQGAGTEAFF.

The chain joins TRBV12-5 to TRBJ1-2; 7 bases are a match to TRBD1. The germline gives CDR1 LGHNT, CDR2 FRNRAP. Trimming at V came to 6 bases and at J to 3 bases, leaving 7 bases not matched to a gene. The CDR3 is made up of 14 amino acids. The CDR3 nucleotides read TGTGCTAGTGGCCGGGGACAGAGGGACTATGGCTACACCTTC. It translates to CASGRGQRDYGYTF.

This clone showed up just a few times. The chain carries TRBV14 and TRBJ2-5; possible D gene TRBD2, 7 bases. CDR3 length: 15 residues. CDR1 is SGHDN, CDR2 FVKESK, per germline. V was pared by 4 bases and J by 4 bases, with 16 bases between. The CDR3 here is CASSPVGGGGETQYF. Written as DNA, the CDR3 is TGTGCCAGCAGCCCCGTGGGGGGGGGCGGAGAGACCCAGTACTTC.

The sample holds many counts of this clone. The chain recombines TRBV4-1 with TRBJ2-7; D is perhaps TRBD2 (6 bases). Germline values: CDR1 MGHRA, CDR2 YSYEKL. This CDR3 region has 14 residues. V lost 1 base and J lost 6, with 13 bases in between. The CDR3 DNA is TGCGCCAGCAGCCAAGGAAAGTCCGGGGGCGAGCAGTACTTC. It specifies CASSQGKSGGEQYF.

The CDR3 sequence: CAISESGAHGQFF. The CDR3 DNA reads as TGTGCCATCAGTGAGTCCGGGGCCCATGGGCAGTTCTTC. The chain links TRBV10-3 to TRBJ2-1; D assignment may be TRBD1 or TRBD2 (5 bases each). V lost 0 bases to trimming and J lost 12 bases, with 12 bases between them. CDR1 is ENHRY, CDR2 SYGVKD, per germline. The CDR3 has 13 residues.

This clone was detected a few times. V is TRBV5-1 and J is TRBJ1-2; no clear D gene. Germline V gene lookup returns CDR1 SGHRS and CDR2 YFSETQ. The V end was cut by 2 bases, the J end by 8 bases, with 13 bases between. The CDR3 is 13 amino acids. The CDR3 is CASSFRASSGYTF. For the CDR3, the DNA is TGCGCCAGCAGCTTCCGGGCGTCTTCCGGCTACACCTTC.

The chain joins TRBV30 to TRBJ1-5; 7 bases are shared with TRBD1. The V and J ends lost 4 bases and 5 bases, in that order; junction bases with no gene match: 8. The germline V gene encodes CDR1 GTSNPN and CDR2 SVGIG (reference sequence). The CDR3 totals 14 residues. The CDR3 DNA reads TGTGCCTGGAATTCCGCAGGGGGAGATCAGCCCCAGCATTTT. Translated, it gives CAWNSAGGDQPQHF.

The J gene is TRBJ2-3, the V gene TRBV7-9, with no clear D. Trimming removed 3 bases at V and 11 bases at J, with 24 bases between. CDR1 and CDR2 from the germline V gene are SEHNR and FQNEAQ (reference sequence). The CDR3 is 16 amino acids. CDR3 nucleotide sequence: TGTGCCAGCAGCTTTGAGTACGTTGGGTTCGGGCTCGAGCAGTATTTT. Translating gives CASSFEYVGFGLEQYF.

This sequence joins TRBV29-1 and TRBJ2-7; D gene uncertain. The V end was cut by 7 bases, the J end by 0 bases, with 13 bases between. Germline lookup yields CDR1 SQVTM and CDR2 ANQGSEA. The CDR3 is 13 amino acids. The CDR3 DNA is TGCAGCGCCCGCTGGGGTTTCTCCTACGAGCAGTACTTC. Amino acids: CSARWGFSYEQYF.

J is TRBJ2-3 and V is TRBV21-1; TRBD1 is the table's D call and was not checked against the DNA. TRBV21-1 is a pseudogene segment. CDR3 size: 15 residues. The CDR3 DNA reads TGTGCCAGCAGCAAATGCCCCGGGACACTAAATACGCAGTATTTT. The encoded protein is CASSKCPGTLNTQYF.

This CDR3 is CATSRGVDRIDSPLHF. CDR3 in DNA: TGTGCCACCAGCAGAGGAGTTGACAGAATAGATTCACCCCTCCACTTT. J is TRBJ1-6 and V is TRBV15, with a weak D call TRBD1 (5 bases). Germline V CDR1 and CDR2: LNHNV, YYDKDF (reference sequence). The CDR3 sequence is 16 residues long. Between the trimmed V and J ends, which lost 1 base and 8 bases, there was a span of 15 bases.

The J gene is TRBJ2-7, the V gene TRBV10-1; the D is unclear. Germline V gene sequence: CDR1 WNHNN, CDR2 SYGVQD (reference sequence). The germline V and J ends were trimmed by 3 bases and 1 base, with 13 bases remaining between them. The CDR3 loop spans 15 amino acids. The CDR3 region has the DNA TGCGCCAGCAGTGATAGCACATTCTCATCCTACGAGCAGTACTTC. Translated, it gives CASSDSTFSSYEQYF.

The chain combines TRBV29-1 with TRBJ2-1; 11 nucleotides align to TRBD2. CDR3 length: 14 residues. V shed 5 bases, J shed 9 bases, and the junction held 9 bases outside the gene matches. Looked up from germline, CDR1 is SQVTM and CDR2 is ANQGSEA. CDR3 amino acids: CSVSLAGGLGEQFF. CDR3 coding DNA: TGCAGCGTTTCTTTAGCGGGGGGGCTAGGTGAGCAGTTCTTC.

In its sample, this clone was seen a few times. The V call is TRBV6-5, the J call TRBJ1-1; D possibly corresponds to TRBD1 (5 bases). In germline, CDR1 is MNHEY, CDR2 SVGAGI. This CDR3 comprises 14 residues. Trimming took 10 bases from V and 2 from J, leaving 17 bases between them. The CDR3 spells CATRTPGQNTEAFF. CDR3 coding DNA: TGTGCCACCAGGACTCCTGGACAAAACACTGAAGCTTTCTTT.